What follows are 20 T cell receptor beta chains derived from one specimen sequenced in a study of CXCR3-negative and CXCR3-positive naive CD8 T cells. General study results and limits: Hydrophobicity was higher for TRB CDR3s found in CXCR3-positive naive cells than in CXCR3-negative naive cells.

Their cognate antigens are unknown. With UMI labels, 5' RACE was used to prepare the TRB cDNA libraries. TCRdb re-called the 5' RACE reads and gives one entry per CDR3 protein, without DNA. The sample table sets out around 160,000 distinct CDR3 sequences. The sequenced sample consisted of naive CXCR3+ CD8+ T cells from blood. Subset here: CD45RO-CCR7+CD27+CD95- naive CD8+ T cells expressing CXCR3 (TNR3+). The receptors were sampled from a human donor in good health. Some clones in this sample may be carry-over from other donors' samples.

The rearrangement links TRBV27 to TRBJ1-4; checking the TCRdb D call of TRBD1 is not possible without DNA. Germline V gene lookup returns CDR1 MNHEY and CDR2 SMNVEV (reference sequence). This CDR3 is 15 amino acids long. The CDR3 region is CASSETGAMGEKLFF.

The rearrangement uses TRBV6-5 and TRBJ2-7; TCRdb's D gene call, TRBD2, goes unchecked for lack of DNA. CDR1 MNHEY and CDR2 SVGAGI come from the germline V gene. This CDR3 is built from 12 residues. Here the CDR3 reads CASRTSGYEQYF.

This sequence joins TRBV29-1 and TRBJ1-2; TCRdb picks TRBD1, but there is no DNA to check that call. Germline V gene lookup returns CDR1 SQVTM and CDR2 ANQGSEA. CDR3 length equals 14 residues. The CDR3 region is CSVEEGQKKYGYTF. The full variable domain, completed using reference TRBV29-1 and TRBJ1-2, is SAVISQKPSRDICQRGTSLTIQCQVDSQVTMMFWYRQQPGQSLTLIATANQGSEATYESGFVIDKFPISRPNLTFSTLTVSNMSPEDSSIYLCSVEEGQKKYGYTFGSGTRLTVV.

The J gene is TRBJ2-2, the V gene TRBV12-3 or TRBV12-4; lacking DNA, the TRBD2 call made by TCRdb goes unchecked. The CDR3 loop spans 17 amino acids. The CDR3 spells CASRPDWRDGATGELFF.

The chain couples TRBV6-1 to TRBJ1-1. The CDR3 extends over 15 amino acids. The germline V gene encodes CDR1 MNHNS and CDR2 SASEGT. The CDR3 reads CASSEGIGINTEAFF.

This CDR3 is CSDVGEGANYGYTF. The V call is TRBV29-1, the J call TRBJ1-2. Germline lookup yields CDR1 SQVTM and CDR2 ANQGSEA. The CDR3 is 14 residues long.

The chain combines TRBV29-1 with TRBJ2-7; lacking DNA, the TRBD1 call made by TCRdb goes unchecked. The CDR3 covers 15 residues. The germline gives CDR1 SQVTM, CDR2 ANQGSEA. CDR3 sequence reads: CSVESSGTGISEQYF.

The chain is built from TRBV7-8 and TRBJ1-5. Looked up from germline, CDR1 is SGHVS and CDR2 is FQNEAQ. The length of the CDR3 is 15 residues. CDR3 region: CASSLGHGLGQPQHF.

The rearrangement links TRBV7-8 to TRBJ2-5; no DNA is available, so the TRBD1 call from TCRdb remains unchecked. This CDR3 is built from 15 residues. Germline V gene data show CDR1 as SGHVS and CDR2 as FQNEAQ. CDR3 sequence: CASSIWAGSGETQYF. The full variable domain, completed using reference TRBV7-8 and TRBJ2-5, is GAGVSQSPRYKVAKRGQDVALRCDPISGHVSLFWYQQALGQGPEFLTYFQNEAQLDKSGLPSDRFFAERPEGSVSTLKIQRTQQEDSAVYLCASSIWAGSGETQYFGPGTRLLVL.

V is TRBV25-1 and J is TRBJ2-1; TCRdb's D gene call, TRBD1, goes unchecked for lack of DNA. CDR1 is MGHDK and CDR2 is SYGVNS in the germline V gene. The CDR3 is 15 residues long. CDR3 region: CASRRAPDSYNEQFF.

The V and J genes are TRBV11-1 and TRBJ2-7; TCRdb indicates TRBD1, and absent DNA this call remains unverified. The CDR3 is made up of 15 amino acids. Germline CDR1 SGHAT, CDR2 FQDESV (reference sequence). This chain's CDR3 is CASSLGQGFSYEQYF.

V gene TRBV6-2 or TRBV6-3 combines with J gene TRBJ2-1; absent DNA, TCRdb's TRBD1 call cannot be checked. This CDR3 has 15 residues. Germline CDR1 reads MNHEY; CDR2 reads SVGEGT. The chain's CDR3 is CASSRGQAAYNEQFF.

The chain joins TRBV20-1 to TRBJ2-1; the D call from TCRdb, TRBD2, cannot be confirmed without DNA. The CDR3 extends over 15 amino acids. Germline CDR1 is DFQATT and CDR2 is SNEGSKA (reference sequence). The CDR3 spells CSATTAPGSYNEQFF.

V usage is TRBV6-2 or TRBV6-3 and J usage is TRBJ1-1; as DNA is missing, the TRBD1 call by TCRdb cannot be tested. The CDR3 loop spans 15 amino acids. Germline assignment: CDR1 MNHEY and CDR2 SVGEGT. The CDR3 reads CASSYEGTENTEAFF.

The gene calls are TRBV7-3 and TRBJ2-1; there is no DNA to check the TCRdb D call of TRBD1. Germline CDR1 is SGHTA and CDR2 is FQGTGA. The CDR3 runs to 17 residues. CDR3 amino acids: CASSPGGARAGYNEQFF.

The chain is built from TRBV7-9 and TRBJ1-3; the TRBD1 assignment by TCRdb is unverifiable without DNA. Per germline, CDR1 SEHNR and CDR2 FQNEAQ (reference sequence). The CDR3 has 15 residues. The chain's CDR3 is CASSLGGHSGNTIYF.

This sequence joins TRBV20-1 and TRBJ1-1. The CDR3 has 13 residues. Looked up from germline, CDR1 is DFQATT and CDR2 is SNEGSKA (reference sequence). This CDR3 reads CSARDSQNTEAFF.

J is TRBJ1-1 and V is TRBV7-2; TCRdb's D call, TRBD1, is unchecked because there is no DNA. Germline V lookup: CDR1 SGHTA, CDR2 FQGNSA. This CDR3 contains 14 residues. The CDR3 region is CASRASGGGTEAFF.

V is TRBV9 and J is TRBJ1-4; TCRdb reports TRBD1, a call that lacks DNA to check it against. The CDR3 extends over 14 amino acids. CDR1 and CDR2 (germline): SGDLS, YYNGEE. This chain's CDR3 is CASSEGGRGEKLFF. Together with reference TRBV9 and TRBJ1-4, the CDR3 gives the full variable domain: DSGVTQTPKHLITATGQRVTLRCSPRSGDLSVYWYQQSLDQGLQFLIQYYNGEERAKGNILERFSAQQFPDLHSELNLSSLELGDSALYFCASSEGGRGEKLFFGSGTQLSVL.

The chain combines TRBV6-5 with TRBJ1-1. Germline V lookup: CDR1 MNHEY, CDR2 SVGAGI. This CDR3 is 13 amino acids long. CDR3: CASSYGPITEAFF.